This T cell receptor beta chain was observed in a study of T cell responses to AZD1222 COVID-19 vaccine (dated by TCRdb to the early 2020s). About the full investigation: AZD1222 recipients whose second dose came at about 4 weeks and those whose second dose came at about 12 weeks were combined into one group, since spike-specific TCR depth and breadth did not differ between the two schedules. A total of 233 trial participants underwent TCR sequencing, of whom 207 had received two doses of AZD1222 and some 25 had received two doses of the MenACWY control vaccine. Enrollment into the trials was organized by age into subgroups of 18-55, 56-69 and 70-plus years, and those subgroups contained roughly 140, 27 and 60 TCR-sequenced participants, respectively.

Overall study outcomes, separate from this receptor: CD4 TCRs associated with the vaccine covered the entire spike protein, and the dominant responses were in regions 160-218 and 743-854. Because no samples from the day 14 peak response were available, repertoires could be characterized only after the peak T cell response. Epitopes outside the regions mutated in the B.1.351 and B.1.1.7 variants were reportedly recognized by nearly half of the unique spike-specific TCRs. A significant rise in spike-specific TCR breadth and depth was observed after two AZD1222 doses relative to day 0 and relative to MenACWY recipients. Participants were mostly white British and included more females than males, and it was suggested by the authors that clonal diversity may have been underestimated. In the small 56-69-year group, the increase in depth fell short of significance, most likely because of low power. Conclusions about previously exposed vaccinees were limited because only six AZD1222 recipients were SARS-CoV-2 seropositive at baseline.

Details on this clone: This receptor's antigen is unknown. No base quality information exists; no much larger clone differs at one position.

The time point label for this specimen denotes: baseline before first vaccination. Samples from vaccinated people were obtained from the UK trials COV001 and COV002, which included a single-blind randomized controlled phase 2/3 trial of AZD1222 (ChAdOx1 nCoV-19) in healthy adults. For TCRbeta chain sequencing, PBMC samples were collected from trial participants at day 0 and at day 28 after the second dose. V drops 3 bases and J drops 4 bases, leaving 10 bases in between. CDR1 SGHVS and CDR2 FQNEAQ are derived from the germline V gene. The CDR3 goes from the cysteine to the phenylalanine over 14 residues. This entry keeps only the CDR3 DNA: 42 bases, framed from base 1. The CDR3 regions of human TCRbeta chains were analyzed by immunosequencing. Turning to the authors' computational methods: TCRs in the repertoires were matched against a reference library of SARS-CoV-2-specific TCRs that had been generated with the MIRA antigen-specificity platform. Breadth was defined as the fraction of unique TCRs that were SARS-CoV-2-associated, and depth was defined as the fraction of total T cells that were SARS-CoV-2-associated. Using the MIRA data, each spike-specific TCR was assigned both to the spike region to which the TCR was reactive and to a CD4 or CD8 class. Log10-transformed breadth and depth values were compared by one-way ANOVA with Sidak's multiple comparisons tests. The clones in this table, taken by TCRdb from immuneACCESS, are in-frame only. Not every clone is retained; where verified, under half of the shortfall comes from an unresolved V gene, and the cause of the rest is unknown. The V and J calls and clone size were taken over from that table, and D and trimming were inferred from the DNA. Within this sample are approximately 150,000 clones, with roughly 90% of them counted one time only. In total, the top ten clones hold under 3.5% of the sample.

The TCR sequence derives from an adult in good health. The rearrangement combines TRBV7-8 with TRBJ1-3; D gene: possibly TRBD1, on 6 matching bases. This specimen was peripheral blood, taken on day 0 of AZD1222 vaccination. The CDR3: CASSLTGAGNTIYF. At the DNA level, the sequence is TGTGCCAGCAGCTTGACAGGAGCCGGAAACACCATATATTTT.